Each of the 30 T cell receptor beta chains below was sequenced from the same sample in a study of CD8+ T cells in alopecia areata. Reverse transcribed after extraction, RNA yielded cDNA as the sequencing template. Clones were read by immunoSEQ multiplex PCR, and TCRdb kept only the in-frame ones, dropping some. The data hold 200,000 to 250,000 clones, with around three fifths observed a single time. Treatment in this sample: oral pan-JAK inhibitor, 5-10 mg twice daily. The material sequenced was CD4+ T cells sorted from blood, taken at week 4, from a patient treated with tofacitinib. These receptors were collected from a human donor with alopecia areata.

The rearrangement uses TRBV5-6 and TRBJ2-5; D may correspond to TRBD1 or TRBD2 (6 bases each). Germline V gene lookup returns CDR1 SGHDT and CDR2 YYEEEE. The ends were cut back, 2 bases at V and 4 bases at J, with 18 bases in the middle. The CDR3 has 16 residues. The CDR3 DNA is TGTGCCAGCAGCTTCGTGAAGGGGGGTAATGGAGAGACCCAGTACTTC. Translated: CASSFVKGGNGETQYF.

This clone was detected a few times. The chain joins TRBV5-1 to TRBJ2-2; D is unresolved. From germline, CDR1 is SGHRS and CDR2 YFSETQ. Deletions cut 0 bases from V and 4 bases from J, with 10 bases between. The CDR3 extends over 15 amino acids. The CDR3: CASSLAAAPTGELFF. The CDR3 bases are TGCGCCAGCAGCTTGGCTGCCGCTCCCACCGGGGAGCTGTTTTTT.

This clone was observed a few times. The same CDR3 can be traced to other DNA sequences in this sample. The genes are TRBV5-6 and TRBJ1-1; TRBD1 agrees at 8 bases. The CDR3 loop spans 14 amino acids. The germline gives CDR1 SGHDT, CDR2 YYEEEE. J gave up 3 bases and V 2 bases, and 3 bases lay outside the gene matches. The CDR3 DNA reads TGTGCCAGCAGCTTCGGACAGGGAGACACTGAAGCTTTCTTT. This codes for CASSFGQGDTEAFF.

The chain links TRBV6-5 to TRBJ1-1, with D maybe TRBD1 (5 bases). The CDR3 runs to 14 residues. Per germline, CDR1 MNHEY and CDR2 SVGAGI. V was cut by 7 bases and J by 4 bases, with 16 bases left in between. Here the CDR3 reads CASTPGGEFTEAFF. Written as DNA, the CDR3 is TGTGCCAGCACCCCTGGGGGGGAGTTCACTGAAGCTTTCTTT.

The chain joins TRBV9 to TRBJ2-7; 8 nucleotides align to TRBD1. The germline V gene encodes CDR1 SGDLS and CDR2 YYNGEE. This CDR3 comprises 14 residues. J lost 2 bases, V lost 2 bases, and 3 bases had no gene match. The CDR3 spells CASSVTGQAYEQYF. CDR3 DNA: TGTGCCAGCAGCGTTACGGGACAGGCCTACGAGCAGTACTTC.

The chain links TRBV5-4 to TRBJ1-6; no firm D call. Trimming took off 0 bases at V and 10 bases at J, with 14 bases between the two ends. The V gene's germline CDR1 is SGHNT and CDR2 YYREEE (reference sequence). This CDR3 has 15 residues. Here the CDR3 DNA reads TGTGCCAGCAGCTTGGCTGGTAGGGAGGGATCACCCCTCCACTTT. As protein: CASSLAGREGSPLHF. Full variable domain (rest looked up from reference TRBV5-4 and TRBJ1-6): ETGVTQSPTHLIKTRGQQVTLRCSSQSGHNTVSWYQQALGQGPQFIFQYYREEENGRGNFPPRFSGLQFPNYSSELNVNALELDDSALYLCASSLAGREGSPLHFGNGTRLTVT.

V usage is TRBV30 and J usage is TRBJ1-5; unclear D gene. The V gene lost 2 bases and the J gene lost 2 bases, with 10 bases spanning the gap. Germline V CDR1 and CDR2: GTSNPN, SVGIG (reference sequence). The CDR3 loop spans 14 amino acids. The CDR3 here is CAWSLSVRNQPQHF. As DNA, the CDR3 is TGTGCCTGGAGTCTCTCGGTGCGCAATCAGCCCCAGCATTTT.

This chain joins TRBV7-2 and TRBJ2-7, with 10 nucleotides matching TRBD1. The J call may be mistaken, given a closer DNA end match to TRBJ2-1. This CDR3 spans 16 amino acids. Germline V gene data show CDR1 as SGHTA and CDR2 as FQGNSA. The CDR3 DNA reads as TGTGCCAGCAGCTTAGTGGGGACAGGGGCCCGCAATGAGCAGTTCTTC. Translation: CASSLVGTGARNEQFF.

V gene TRBV7-7 combines with J gene TRBJ2-5, with D maybe TRBD2 (6 bases). The CDR3 is 13 residues long. The germline V gene has CDR1 SSHAT and CDR2 FNYEAQ (reference sequence). The CDR3 DNA follows: TGTGCTAGCCGGGGCGGGAACCAAGAGACCCAGTACTTC. It yields the protein CASRGGNQETQYF.

The genes are TRBV23-1 and TRBJ2-5; weak D call: TRBD1 (5 bases). TRBV23-1 is an ORF; its function is uncertain. The CDR3 covers 12 residues. The V end lost 4 bases, the J end lost 5 bases, and 8 bases lay between the germline ends. The DNA for the CDR3 is TGCGCCAGCAGTCGCAGGGCGGAGACCCAGTACTTC. Its protein is CASSRRAETQYF.

The chain combines TRBV7-9 with TRBJ2-7; D is tentatively TRBD1 or TRBD2 (5 bases each). V was pared by 0 bases and J by 3 bases, with 9 bases between. The CDR3 totals 14 residues. Germline V gene sequence: CDR1 SEHNR, CDR2 FQNEAQ (reference sequence). In DNA, the CDR3 is TGTGCCAGCAGCTTAGCGGGGGTCAACTACGAGCAGTACTTC. This translates into CASSLAGVNYEQYF.

This clone has a single count. The CDR3 here is CASSSRQGVNTEAFF. CDR3 sequence (DNA): TGTGCCAGCAGCTCCCGACAGGGGGTGAACACTGAAGCTTTCTTT. J is TRBJ1-1 and V is TRBV7-9; 9 nucleotides line up with TRBD1. Germline CDR1 and CDR2: SEHNR and FQNEAQ (reference sequence). CDR3 length equals 15 residues. The V and J ends lost 4 bases and 0 bases, in that order; junction bases with no gene match: 3.

The chain employs TRBV7-2 and TRBJ2-5; D may be TRBD2 (6 bases). Germline-derived CDR1 and CDR2 are SGHTA and FQGNSA. Trimming removed 5 bases from V and 3 bases from J, with 10 bases in between. CDR3 length: 13 residues. The DNA for the CDR3 is TGTGCCAGCAGCCCCCAGCGGGAAGAGACCCAGTACTTC. As protein: CASSPQREETQYF.

This clone was found a few times. This rearrangement joins TRBV27 to TRBJ2-2; D is perhaps TRBD1 (6 bases). Trimming cost V 6 bases and J 1 base, with 12 bases left between them. Germline assignment: CDR1 MNHEY and CDR2 SMNVEV (reference sequence). The CDR3 is made up of 15 amino acids. CDR3 bases: TGTGCCAGCAGAACGACAGGCTTGAACACCGGGGAGCTGTTTTTT. Translation gives CASRTTGLNTGELFF.

The chain employs TRBV4-1 and TRBJ2-5, with 7 nucleotides matching TRBD2. V was clipped by 0 bases and J by 0 bases; unmatched bases: 1. The CDR3 loop spans 15 amino acids. Looked up from germline, CDR1 is MGHRA and CDR2 is YSYEKL. CDR3 DNA sequence: TGCGCCAGCAGCCAAGATCGGGGGGACCAAGAGACCCAGTACTTC. It codes for CASSQDRGDQETQYF.

This clone was seen only a few times. This rearrangement joins TRBV27 to TRBJ2-7, with D possibly matching TRBD1 (6 bases). Trimming took 2 bases from V and 4 from J, leaving 9 bases between them. This CDR3 spans 13 amino acids. The V gene's germline CDR1 is MNHEY and CDR2 SMNVEV (reference sequence). The CDR3 DNA is TGTGCCAGCAGTTTACAACAGGGTTACGAGCAGTACTTC. This sequence encodes CASSLQQGYEQYF.

The rearrangement links TRBV4-3 to TRBJ1-1; no clear D gene. Germline CDR1 LGHNA, CDR2 YSLEER. The CDR3 runs to 16 residues. V was shortened by 1 base and J by 0 bases, with 12 bases between the two germline ends. CDR3 protein: CASSQGAFGVNTEAFF. The DNA for the CDR3 is TGCGCCAGCAGCCAAGGGGCGTTTGGAGTGAACACTGAAGCTTTCTTT.

The chain is built from TRBV18 and TRBJ1-1, with TRBD1 as a possible D gene (6 bases). The CDR3 consists of 16 residues. The germline V gene encodes CDR1 KGHSH and CDR2 LQKENI. V gave up 5 bases and J gave up 1 base, with 17 bases separating them. CDR3 bases: TGTGCCAGCTCATTCCGTGGGGGGCCTACGAACACTGAAGCTTTCTTT. Translation gives CASSFRGGPTNTEAFF.

The chain carries TRBV10-2 and TRBJ1-2; D gene ambiguous. The CDR3 loop spans 12 amino acids. From germline, CDR1 is WSHSY and CDR2 SAAADI. The V gene lost 8 bases and the J gene lost 2 bases, with 9 bases spanning the gap. CDR3 in amino acids: CASLQHNYGYTF. For the CDR3, the DNA is TGCGCCAGCCTACAACACAACTATGGCTACACCTTC.

The gene calls are TRBV7-9 and TRBJ2-4; 7 bases map to TRBD2. V shed 1 base, J shed 0 bases, and the junction held 6 bases outside the gene matches. CDR3 length: 17 residues. The germline CDR1 and CDR2 sequences are SEHNR and FQNEAQ (reference sequence). CDR3 sequence reads: CASSLDERGPAKNIQYF. CDR3 in DNA: TGTGCCAGCAGCTTAGACGAGCGGGGCCCAGCCAAAAACATTCAGTACTTC.

This chain joins TRBV5-1 and TRBJ2-1; weak D call: TRBD2 (5 bases). Trimming removed 3 bases from V and 4 bases from J, with 14 bases in between. Germline V gene lookup returns CDR1 SGHRS and CDR2 YFSETQ. The CDR3 runs 15 residues. CDR3 region: CASSSGTESYNEQFF. The CDR3 DNA sequence: TGCGCCAGCAGCTCGGGAACAGAATCTTACAATGAGCAGTTCTTC.

This clone turned up a few times. The rearrangement joins TRBV11-3 to TRBJ1-2; D is perhaps TRBD1 (6 bases). V lost 3 bases, J lost 8 bases, and 13 bases lay in between. This CDR3 is 13 amino acids long. Germline V gene lookup returns CDR1 SGHNT and CDR2 YENEEA. The CDR3 region is CASSLRLQGGYTF. As DNA, the CDR3 is TGTGCCAGCAGCTTGAGGCTGCAGGGGGGCTACACCTTC.

V gene TRBV7-8 combines with J gene TRBJ1-5; D gene unclear. Trimming took off 3 bases at V and 4 bases at J, with 7 bases between the two ends. CDR1 is SGHVS and CDR2 is FQNEAQ in the germline V gene. The CDR3 covers 13 residues. The CDR3 region is CASSLGNNQPQHF. CDR3 DNA: TGTGCCAGCAGCTTGGGTAATAATCAGCCCCAGCATTTT.

The sample holds a few counts of this clone. The chain employs TRBV7-9 and TRBJ2-3; no firm D call. CDR3 length: 12 amino acids. The V gene's germline CDR1 is SEHNR and CDR2 FQNEAQ (reference sequence). Trimming shortened V by 7 bases and J by 1 base, and 6 bases separated the two germline ends. The CDR3 DNA is TGTGCCAGCATGGGCGGCACAGATACGCAGTATTTT. Encoded protein: CASMGGTDTQYF.

This chain uses TRBV5-1 with TRBJ2-2; D remains unclear. The germline CDR1 and CDR2 sequences are SGHRS and YFSETQ. V gave up 0 bases and J gave up 4 bases, with 10 bases separating them. This CDR3 region has 15 residues. The chain's CDR3 is CASSLVGSSTGELFF. CDR3 coding DNA: TGCGCCAGCAGCTTGGTGGGAAGTTCCACCGGGGAGCTGTTTTTT. Looking up the rest from reference TRBV5-1 and TRBJ2-2 gives the full variable domain: KAGVTQTPRYLIKTRGQQVTLSCSPISGHRSVSWYQQTPGQGLQFLFEYFSETQRNKGNFPGRFSGRQFSNSRSEMNVSTLELGDSALYLCASSLVGSSTGELFFGEGSRLTVL.

The chain links TRBV19 to TRBJ1-1; perhaps TRBD1 as D (6 bases). The CDR3 totals 14 residues. The V and J ends lost 4 bases and 2 bases respectively, with 11 bases between them. Germline V gene data show CDR1 as LNHDA and CDR2 as SQIVND (reference sequence). CDR3 in amino acids: CASSTGTSNTEAFF. The CDR3 DNA reads TGTGCCAGTAGTACCGGGACATCCAACACTGAAGCTTTCTTT.

V and J are TRBV4-1 and TRBJ2-5; D not resolved. V was trimmed by 6 bases and J by 5 bases, leaving 13 bases between them. Germline V gives CDR1 MGHRA, CDR2 YSYEKL. The CDR3 length is 13 residues. The CDR3 sequence is CASSLSPGETQYF. The CDR3 nucleotides are TGCGCCAGCAGTCTCTCCCCCGGGGAGACCCAGTACTTC.

The J gene is TRBJ1-2, the V gene TRBV7-9, with D possibly TRBD1 on 5 matching bases. Trimming took off 1 base at V and 6 bases at J, with 12 bases between the two ends. The CDR3 runs to 14 residues. CDR1 SEHNR and CDR2 FQNEAQ come from the germline V gene (reference sequence). The CDR3 region is CASSLGGGRDGYTF. Here the CDR3 DNA reads TGTGCCAGCAGCTTAGGCGGGGGAAGGGATGGCTACACCTTC.

This clone was recorded many times. The V gene is TRBV4-1, the J gene TRBJ2-1, with a tentative D call TRBD1 (5 bases). Germline V CDR1 and CDR2: MGHRA, YSYEKL. There are 15 residues in the CDR3. With 6 bases removed from V and 7 bases from J, the gap between germline ends came to 19 bases. CDR3: CASRPGHLLGNEQFF. The DNA for the CDR3 is TGCGCCAGCAGGCCCGGACACCTGCTAGGGAATGAGCAGTTCTTC.

CDR3 in amino acids: CASSIWGAKHQPQHF. Here the CDR3 DNA reads TGTGCCAGTAGTATCTGGGGGGCCAAACATCAGCCCCAGCATTTT. The rearrangement uses TRBV19 and TRBJ1-5, with D possibly matching TRBD1 (6 bases). Germline V gives CDR1 LNHDA, CDR2 SQIVND (reference sequence). This CDR3 is 15 amino acids long. With 3 bases removed from V and 5 bases from J, the gap between germline ends came to 14 bases.